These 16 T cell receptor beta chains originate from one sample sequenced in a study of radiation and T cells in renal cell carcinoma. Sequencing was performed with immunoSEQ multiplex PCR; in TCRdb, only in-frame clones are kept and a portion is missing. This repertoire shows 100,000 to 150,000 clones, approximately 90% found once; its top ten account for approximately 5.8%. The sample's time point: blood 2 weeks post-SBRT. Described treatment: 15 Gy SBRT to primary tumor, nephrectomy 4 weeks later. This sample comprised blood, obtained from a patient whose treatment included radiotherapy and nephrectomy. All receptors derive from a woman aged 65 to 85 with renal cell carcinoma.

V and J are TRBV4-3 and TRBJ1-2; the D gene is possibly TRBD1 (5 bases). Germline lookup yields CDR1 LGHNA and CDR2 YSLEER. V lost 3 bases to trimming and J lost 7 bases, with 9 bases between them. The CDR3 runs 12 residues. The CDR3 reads CASSQFGTGYTF. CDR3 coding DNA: TGCGCCAGCAGCCAGTTCGGGACTGGCTACACCTTC.

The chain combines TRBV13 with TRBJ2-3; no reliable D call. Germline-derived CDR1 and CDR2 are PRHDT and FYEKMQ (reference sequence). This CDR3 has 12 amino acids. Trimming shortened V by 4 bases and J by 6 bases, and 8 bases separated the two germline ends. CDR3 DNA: TGTGCCAGCAGCTCCGGACGGGATACGCAGTATTTT. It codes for CASSSGRDTQYF.

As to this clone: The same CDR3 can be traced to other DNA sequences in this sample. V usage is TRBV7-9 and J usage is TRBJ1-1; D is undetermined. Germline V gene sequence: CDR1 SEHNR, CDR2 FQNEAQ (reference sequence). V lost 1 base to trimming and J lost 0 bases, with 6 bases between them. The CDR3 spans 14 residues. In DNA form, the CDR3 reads TGTGCCAGCAGCTTAGGGACGGTGAACACTGAAGCTTTCTTT. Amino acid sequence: CASSLGTVNTEAFF.

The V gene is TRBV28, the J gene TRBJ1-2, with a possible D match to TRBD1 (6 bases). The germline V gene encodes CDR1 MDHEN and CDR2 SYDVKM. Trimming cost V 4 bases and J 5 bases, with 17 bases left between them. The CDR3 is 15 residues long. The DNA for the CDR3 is TGTGCCAGCAGTTCCTCAACCCAGGGGAGGTATGGCTACACCTTC. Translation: CASSSSTQGRYGYTF.

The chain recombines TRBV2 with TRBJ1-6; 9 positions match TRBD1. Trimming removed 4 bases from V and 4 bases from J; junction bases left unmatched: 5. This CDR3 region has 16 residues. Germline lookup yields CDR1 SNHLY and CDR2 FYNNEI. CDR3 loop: CASSGGQGRYNSPLHF. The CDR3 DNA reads TGTGCCAGCAGTGGGGGACAGGGAAGATATAATTCACCCCTCCACTTT.

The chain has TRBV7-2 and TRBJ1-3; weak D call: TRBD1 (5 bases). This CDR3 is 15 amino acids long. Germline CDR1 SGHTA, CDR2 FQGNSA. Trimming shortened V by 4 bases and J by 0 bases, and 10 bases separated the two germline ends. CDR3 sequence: CASSSTAHSGNTIYF. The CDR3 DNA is TGTGCCAGCAGCTCGACAGCGCACTCTGGAAACACCATATATTTT.

The DNA for the CDR3 is TGTGCCAGCAGTTTAACCGGGACAGGGGTAGGGAGCAATCAGCCCCAGCATTTT. Its translation: CASSLTGTGVGSNQPQHF. V and J are TRBV28 and TRBJ1-5; the match to TRBD1 covers 10 bases. This CDR3 is built from 18 residues. CDR1 is MDHEN and CDR2 is SYDVKM in the germline V gene. J lost 1 base, V lost 2 bases, and 8 bases had no gene match.

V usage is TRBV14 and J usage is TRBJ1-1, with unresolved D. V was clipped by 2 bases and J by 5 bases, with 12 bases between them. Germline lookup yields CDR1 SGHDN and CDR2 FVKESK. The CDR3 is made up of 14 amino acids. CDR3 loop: CASSQITGKTEAFF. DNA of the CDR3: TGTGCCAGCAGCCAAATAACCGGGAAGACTGAAGCTTTCTTT.

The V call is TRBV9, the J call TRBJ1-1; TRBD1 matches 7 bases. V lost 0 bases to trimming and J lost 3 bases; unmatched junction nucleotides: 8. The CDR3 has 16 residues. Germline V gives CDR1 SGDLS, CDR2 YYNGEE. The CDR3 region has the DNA TGTGCCAGCAGCGTAGGTCCCAGGGGGGGAGACACTGAAGCTTTCTTT. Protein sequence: CASSVGPRGGDTEAFF.

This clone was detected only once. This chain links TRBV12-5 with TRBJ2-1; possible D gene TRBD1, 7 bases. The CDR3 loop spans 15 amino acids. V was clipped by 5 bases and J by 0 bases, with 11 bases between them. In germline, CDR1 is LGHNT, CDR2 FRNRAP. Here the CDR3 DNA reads TGTGCTAGTGGTCCAGGGGGGAGCTCCTACAATGAGCAGTTCTTC. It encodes CASGPGGSSYNEQFF.

CDR3 nucleotides: TGCGCCAGCAGCTTGGGGCAGGGGGCCAATGAGCAGTTCTTC. This codes for CASSLGQGANEQFF. The chain combines TRBV5-1 with TRBJ2-1; 8 nucleotides agree with TRBD1. After removal of 0 bases from V and 6 bases from J, the junction contained 2 bases not matched to a gene. In germline, CDR1 is SGHRS, CDR2 YFSETQ. The length of the CDR3 is 14 residues.

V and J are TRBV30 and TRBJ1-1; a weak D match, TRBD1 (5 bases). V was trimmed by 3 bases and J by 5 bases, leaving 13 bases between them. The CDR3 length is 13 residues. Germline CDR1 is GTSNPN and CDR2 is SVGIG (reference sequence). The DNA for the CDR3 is TGTGCCTGGAGGGGGCAGGGAGCTACTGAAGCTTTCTTT. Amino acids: CAWRGQGATEAFF.

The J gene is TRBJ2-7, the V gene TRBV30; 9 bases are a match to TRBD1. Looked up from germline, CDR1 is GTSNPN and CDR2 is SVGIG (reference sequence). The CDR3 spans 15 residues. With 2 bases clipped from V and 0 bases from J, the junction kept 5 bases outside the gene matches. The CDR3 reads CAWSPGQGLSYEQYF. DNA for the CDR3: TGTGCCTGGAGTCCCGGACAGGGGCTCTCCTACGAGCAGTACTTC.

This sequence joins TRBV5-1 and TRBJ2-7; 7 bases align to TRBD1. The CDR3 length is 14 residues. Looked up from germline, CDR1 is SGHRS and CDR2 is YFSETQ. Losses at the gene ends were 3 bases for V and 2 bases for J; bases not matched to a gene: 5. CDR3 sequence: CASSYWDSPYEQYF. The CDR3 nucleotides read TGCGCCAGCAGCTACTGGGACAGCCCCTACGAGCAGTACTTC.

The CDR3 DNA sequence: TGTGCCAGCAGCTTAGGTGACGGGGGGGATAACACCGGGGAGCTGTTTTTT. Amino acid sequence: CASSLGDGGDNTGELFF. The V gene is TRBV7-9, the J gene TRBJ2-2, with 8 bases matching TRBD2. The CDR3 is made up of 17 amino acids. V lost 1 base and J lost 2; bases outside the gene matches: 6. CDR1 is SEHNR, CDR2 FQNEAQ, per germline (reference sequence). The whole variable domain, remainder taken from reference TRBV7-9 and TRBJ2-2, is DTGVSQNPRHKITKRGQNVTFRCDPISEHNRLYWYRQTLGQGPEFLTYFQNEAQLEKSRLLSDRFSAERPKGSFSTLEIQRTEQGDSAMYLCASSLGDGGDNTGELFFGEGSRLTVL.

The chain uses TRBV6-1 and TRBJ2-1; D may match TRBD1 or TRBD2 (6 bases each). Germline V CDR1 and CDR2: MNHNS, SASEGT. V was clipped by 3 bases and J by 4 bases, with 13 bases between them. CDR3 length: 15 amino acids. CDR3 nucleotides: TGTGCCAGCAGTGAGGGGAGGACAGTTTACAATGAGCAGTTCTTC. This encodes CASSEGRTVYNEQFF.